One sample yielded the 4 T cell receptor beta chains listed below, sequenced in a study of spatial heterogeneity in lung cancer. These TCRs' antigens remain unknown. Study-wide findings and caveats: It was found that expanded intratumoral alpha and beta TCR counts tracked tumor mutation counts.

TCRdb re-called the 5' RACE reads with MiXCR, one entry per CDR3 protein. The table shows about 5,600 distinct CDR3 sequences, with roughly 8.2% occurring only once. Described time point: sample taken at primary tumor resection. The sequencing used lung tumor tissue, collected at surgery. Receptor source: a female donor with early-stage non-small cell lung cancer.

At least ten counts were recorded for this clonotype. A library made for alpha chains picked up this beta chain off target, so its size means little. The chain links TRBV6-5 to TRBJ1-1; 9 bases align to TRBD1. This CDR3 is built from 13 residues. Germline loops: CDR1 MNHEY, CDR2 SVGAGI. The ends lost 7 bases at V and 6 bases at J; junction bases unmatched: 6. The CDR3 DNA follows: TGTGCCAGCACGGGACAGGGTGCCTCTGAAGCTTTCTTT. Protein: CASTGQGASEAFF.

This clonotype was detected many times. As an off-target read in a library built for alpha chains, this beta chain has a frequency of little significance. The chain joins TRBV20-1 to TRBJ2-1; D perhaps matches TRBD2 (6 bases). The CDR3 sequence is 15 residues long. V lost 2 bases to trimming and J lost 1 base, with 12 bases between them. The germline V gene has CDR1 DFQATT and CDR2 SNEGSKA (reference sequence). For the CDR3, the DNA is TGCAGTGCTAGAAGGCTAGCGAGTTCCTACAATGAGCAGTTCTTC. Translation: CSARRLASSYNEQFF.

This clonotype was seen only a few times. A library prepared for alpha chains yielded this beta chain as an off-target read; its size is of little meaning. This CDR3 is CASGPGLNTEAFF. The DNA of the CDR3 is TGTGCTAGTGGCCCGGGGTTGAACACTGAAGCTTTCTTT. The J gene is TRBJ1-1, the V gene TRBV12-5; D uncertain. V was pared by 6 bases and J by 0 bases, with 8 bases between. The CDR3 contains 13 residues. Germline V CDR1 and CDR2: LGHNT, FRNRAP.

This clonotype was seen at least ten times. The library was prepared for alpha chains; this beta chain is a stray read, so its frequency means little. J is TRBJ2-3 and V is TRBV29-1; D could derive from TRBD1 or TRBD2 (5 bases each). The CDR3 covers 13 residues. V was cut by 3 bases and J by 2 bases, with 9 bases left in between. Germline-derived CDR1 and CDR2 are SQVTM and ANQGSEA. As DNA, the CDR3 is TGCAGCGTTGACCCGGGGCACACAGATACGCAGTATTTT. Translating it yields CSVDPGHTDTQYF.